The following is a TCR beta chain sequence with its context. Its target is not known. This sample was taken from a study of blood T cells in healthy people across ages. The V gene lost 0 bases and the J gene lost 4 bases, with 19 bases spanning the gap. CDR1 DFQATT and CDR2 SNEGSKA come from the germline V gene (reference sequence). The CDR3 sequence is 17 residues long. The study, taken as a whole, reports: There were more naive CD4+ cells and higher diversity in long-lived donors than in aged donors. Measured against age, TCR beta diversity per million T cells decreased in a roughly linear manner. Estimates of total diversity, which came from one million sequenced T cells, were considered to be underestimates.

The second PCR ran about 6 to 12 cycles with a sample-barcoded 5' primer and J-beta primers. Sequencing yielded, for each sample, at least 3 million paired-end reads carrying CDR3. TCRdb fed the 5' RACE reads into MiXCR, producing one record per CDR3 protein. There are 1,500,000 or so distinct CDR3 sequences in the sample; around 59% occur only once, and more than 6% lies in the top ten. The V and J genes are TRBV20-1 and TRBJ2-1; D is unresolved. The receptor was derived from a man between 18 and 35 years old in good health. The source material was blood. CDR3 sequence reads: CSARDLEIPTLYNEQFF. Here the CDR3 DNA reads TGCAGTGCTAGAGATCTGGAAATCCCCACACTATACAATGAGCAGTTCTTC.